The entry that follows covers one TCR beta chain sequence. It lacks a known antigen. The sample holds no much larger clone one base away, and base qualities are not on file. The germline V gene (reference sequence) gives CDR1 as MNHEY and CDR2 as SMNVEV. After removal of 2 bases from V and 5 bases from J, the junction retains 7 bases not matched to a gene. The CDR3 holds 17 amino acids from the cysteine to the phenylalanine. Only the CDR3 DNA stays, 51 bases, in frame from base 1. This entry belongs to a study of cytomegalovirus exposure and HLA in healthy donors (dated by TCRdb to the late 2010s). For the study in its entirety: An earlier analysis of more than 550 of the donors reported 250 to 350 Gb of sequence data and around 110 million unique TCR beta sequences obtained from 150 million to 200 million T cells. About 330 gigabases of sequencing data and around 80 million unique TCR sequences made up an early release that covered some 640 HLA-typed donors. Of the roughly 400 genotyped donors, 65% to 90% fell in the genetic ancestry cluster associated with self-reported Caucasian donors. The aim of the study was to test whether cataloging public T cell receptors could identify signatures of past pathogen exposure. The study used immunosequencing to profile the T cell repertoires of approximately 640 subjects and linked those repertoires to cytomegalovirus serostatus. In addition to the first cohort of 666 subjects, a separate validation cohort of over 90 different subjects was used. High-throughput TCR immunosequencing, statistical association of individual TCRs with disease status, and machine learning were combined to predict cytomegalovirus infection status. A later analysis re-analyzed previously published TCR beta repertoires from 550 to 700 donors and added high-resolution HLA genotyping to study TCR occurrence patterns. In the later analysis, no new phenotypic data were used to find candidate immune exposures; instead, reliance was placed on TCR beta sequences and their occurrence across donors. In an earlier analysis of several hundred of the donors, high-throughput TCR beta sequencing was used to judge whether each TCR beta V gene segment behaved as functional or pseudogenic. Donor age, sex, ethnicity and CMV serostatus were compiled together with the repertoire data. A later genetic analysis used genome-wide SNP genotypes for about 65% of the roughly 670 donors, treating that subset as a discovery cohort. Every discovery cohort repertoire had been produced on one sequencing platform. Both class I and class II loci were covered by HLA typing, at four-digit resolution. Typing coverage varied by locus: about 620-640 donors for A, B, C, DRB1 and DQB1; some 520 for DQA1; some 610 for DPA1; about 450 for DPB1. Because of strong linkage in the cohort, roughly five DR-DQ haplotypes were treated as single units for association and clustering. On average, approximately 250,000 unique TCR beta nucleotide sequences were sequenced per donor among 398 genotyped donors of the cohort, with roughly 18% of those sequences being non-productive. What the work shows at the level of the full study, not this receptor alone: A further reported finding was that TCR beta sequences accurately predicted the HLA-A and HLA-B alleles for most subjects in the first cohort. CMV serostatus was the only immune exposure information available for the cohort. A total of about 180 TCR beta chains were listed by the study as associated with cytomegalovirus. In an earlier analysis of 587 of the donors, most TCR beta V segments were observed in productive rearrangements about 90% or about 30% of the time, broadly matching IMGT annotations. The earlier analysis of 587 of the donors excluded about 16 rarely observed V segments, including chromosome 9 orphons, because counts were too low. In a later analysis, HLA-associated TCR beta chains showed more clonal expansion and lower generation probabilities than non-associated chains that were equally common. While some public TCRs were present in many individuals, most TCR sequences turned up only very rarely across donors. The classifier was reported to diagnose cytomegalovirus status with high specificity and sensitivity in both the original cohort and the validation cohort. The presence/absence analyses assumed that sequencing depth was roughly uniform across donors, and that assumption may not be true. Assigning TCR associations to individual alleles was difficult when HLA alleles, especially DR and DQ, strongly co-occurred. A later analysis found that most CMV-associated TCR beta chains appeared HLA-restricted, with HLA associations seemingly driven largely by CMV exposure. The sequencing pipeline was judged likely to have produced a cluster of highly shared sequence variants as a technical artifact. The authors suggested that the approach could potentially be extended to other disease states and immunological phenotypes. In this cohort, only TCR beta chains were sequenced, and detectable features were limited by the absence of alpha or paired-chain data. The 87-base-pair reads could not distinguish some IMGT-functional V segments, including TRBV6-2 and TRBV6-3, so those segments were excluded. A later genetic analysis associated a missense DCLRE1C variant with V-gene and J-gene trimming of TCR beta chains, and an independent cohort replicated the association. Linkage disequilibrium might explain the correlated functional status among segregating V segments, but an unknown experimental factor could not be ruled out. Because HLA typing was unavailable for some donors at each locus, only the typed subset was used in association tests. In a later genetic analysis, fewer N-insertions in productive TCRs were reported among donors in an Asian-associated ancestry cluster than the approximately 630-donor mean. In a later analysis, the rate of TCR association differed among HLA loci, with DRB1 alleles having the most associated TCRs and HLA-C alleles having the fewest. A later analysis associated 16,951 TCR beta sequences with specific HLA alleles at a false discovery rate of 0.05. Three of the identified cytomegalovirus-associated TCR beta chains were confirmed in vitro to be specific for cytomegalovirus antigens. Several of the top co-occurrence clusters appeared to be linked to parvovirus B19, influenza, CMV and Epstein-Barr virus, according to a later analysis.

The library relied on the immunoSEQ multiplex PCR assay. A mixture of 60 forward primers for TCR Vbeta segments and 13 reverse primers for TCR Jbeta segments was used in the multiplex PCR. The CDR3 region of rearranged TCR beta genes was amplified from genomic DNA with a multiplex PCR assay. The Illumina HiSeq System was used to sequence the amplified TCR beta libraries as 87-base-pair reads. The authors' pipeline ran thus. In a later analysis, tens of millions of unique TCR beta chains were counted across the 500 to 850 repertoires, and roughly 11 million of these chains were shared by at least two donors. A nearest-neighbor algorithm error-corrected the raw reads and collapsed the reads into unique sequences, merging closely related sequences to remove PCR and sequencing errors. V, D and J gene segments were assigned by aligning CDR3 sequences to IMGT reference sequences. Each retained sequence needed at least a six-nucleotide match to both a V gene segment and a J gene segment. A rearrangement counted as productive if the CDR3 had no stop codons and remained in frame with V and J, and every other rearrangement counted as non-productive. Following IMGT convention, CDR3 was defined as the stretch from the second conserved V-encoded cysteine up to the conserved J-encoded phenylalanine. The earlier analysis of approximately 590 of the donors excluded any sequence lacking an unambiguous match to a single V gene segment. An earlier analysis of some 610 of the donors called V segments functional above 56.7% productive rearrangements and segregating when the between-donor standard deviation exceeded 5%. A statistical classification framework was built to diagnose cytomegalovirus status from the catalog of TCR beta chain sequences. A later analysis assigned V and J genes by comparing TCR nucleotide sequences with IMGT/GENE-DB human TR gene sequences. A later analysis assigned CDR3 sequences and most-parsimonious VDJ recombination scenarios with the TCRdist pipeline. A later analysis defined each TCR beta chain by its CDR3 amino acid sequence plus V-gene family, and excluded reads lacking a unique V-gene family. A later analysis removed 592 highly shared, low-generation-probability nucleotide sequences to deal with suspected cross-contamination and a sequencing artifact. For each public chain, a later analysis derived a clonal expansion index from normalized ranks of inferred template counts within each repertoire. A later analysis computed generation probabilities with a VDJ recombination model fitted to out-of-frame rearrangements, and checked the results against IGoR. Hypergeometric tests were used in a later analysis to score TCR-TCR, TCR-HLA and TCR-CMV co-occurrence, with a repertoire-size bias correction applied to the TCR pairs. A later analysis estimated false discovery rates by permuting HLA or CMV assignments 20 times. In a later analysis, co-occurring TCRs were grouped using DBSCAN, with TCRdist sequence similarity added in when clustering inside HLA-allele-positive subsets. For co-occurrence clustering, repertoires with fewer than 30,000 or more than 120,000 public chains were excluded, along with five repertoires with anomalous nucleotide sharing. The table was pulled from immuneACCESS by TCRdb, which kept in-frame rearrangements only. Such tables lose some clones; where checked, under half of the loss comes from unresolved V genes, and the rest has no known cause. Clone size and V and J calls were adopted from that table, with D and trimming inferred from the DNA. In all, the sample holds fewer than 90,000 clones, and around 74% of those were seen once. Of the sample, over 9.5% falls within the top ten clones.

The cohort comprised 670 or so healthy bone marrow donors. At the time of sampling, every cohort member was nominally healthy, though immune exposures that went unrecorded were likely present. The donor was CMV seropositive and belonged to the group of more than 250 seropositive cohort members. Every donor gave a peripheral blood sample, and the peripheral blood mononuclear cells from that sample were used for TCR beta sequencing. The Qiagen DNeasy Blood Extraction Kit was used to extract genomic DNA from the blood cell samples. Sequencing was carried out using PBMCs. This chain joins TRBV27 to TRBJ1-4, and 11 junction bases match TRBD1. The origin of this receptor is a young man in good health and CMV-seropositive. The sequence in DNA is TGTGCCAGCAGTTTACGGACAGGGGGCAGCGGAAATGAAAAACTGTTTTTT. Translation gives CASSLRTGGSGNEKLFF.